This T cell receptor (beta chain) was observed in a study of regulatory T cells in long-lasting Graves disease. This clonotype was detected many times. Time point here: newly diagnosed GD, antithyroid drugs for less than 3 months. Following extraction of RNA from PBMCs, that RNA was used to make the TCR library. Through Arm-PCR of CDR3 regions and iRepertoire HTBI primers, TCR beta libraries were built. MiXCR, run by TCRdb on the multiplex PCR reads, gives a single entry per CDR3 protein. The sample has around 400,000 distinct CDR3 sequences; about 16% are singletons. The V gene's germline CDR1 is MDHEN and CDR2 SYDVKM. The CDR3 spans 14 residues. The V segment lost 3 bases and the J segment 5 bases; nucleotides outside the gene matches: 3.

The sample here was peripheral blood mononuclear cells (PBMCs), taken at new diagnosis, from a patient treated with antithyroid drugs. The V call is TRBV28, the J call TRBJ1-5; 8 bases match TRBD1. The TCR originated in a female donor with Graves disease. The CDR3 sequence is CASSFGQGYQPQHF. CDR3 nucleotides: TGTGCCAGCAGTTTCGGACAGGGTTATCAGCCCCAGCATTTT. Supplemented by reference TRBV28 and TRBJ1-5, the full variable domain reads DVKVTQSSRYLVKRTGEKVFLECVQDMDHENMFWYRQDPGLGLRLIYFSYDVKMKEKGDIPEGYSVSREKKERFSLILESASTNQTSMYLCASSFGQGYQPQHFGDGTRLSIL.